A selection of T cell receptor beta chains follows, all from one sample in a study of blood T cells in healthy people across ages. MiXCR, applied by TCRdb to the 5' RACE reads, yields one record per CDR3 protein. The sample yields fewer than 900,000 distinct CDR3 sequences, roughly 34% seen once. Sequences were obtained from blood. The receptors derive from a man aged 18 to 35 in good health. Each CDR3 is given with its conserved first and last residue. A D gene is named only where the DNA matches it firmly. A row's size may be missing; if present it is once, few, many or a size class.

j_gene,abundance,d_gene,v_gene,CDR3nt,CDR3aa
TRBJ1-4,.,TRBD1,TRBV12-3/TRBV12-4,TGTGCCAGCAGTAAAACGACAGGGGTTGAAAAACTGTTTTTT,CASSKTTGVEKLFF
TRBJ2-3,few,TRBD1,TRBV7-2,TGTGCCAGCATCCCCGAACCTTTCCGGACAGGGTATACAGATACGCAGTATTTT,CASIPEPFRTGYTDTQYF
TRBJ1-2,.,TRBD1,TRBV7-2,TGTGCCAGCAGCCGGGGACAGGGGTCTGGCTACACCTTC,CASSRGQGSGYTF
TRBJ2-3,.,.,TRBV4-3,TGCGCCAGCAGCCAAGATTCGGTCGTCGAAACCCCCACAGATACGCGGTATTTT,CASSQDSVVETPTDTRYF
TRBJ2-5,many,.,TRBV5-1,TGCGCCAGCAGCATTGTGGGGGGTCAAGAGACCCAGTACTTC,CASSIVGGQETQYF
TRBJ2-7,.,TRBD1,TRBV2,TGTGCCAGCAGCCTCGACAGGGTCAAGGACGAGCAGTACTTC,CASSLDRVKDEQYF
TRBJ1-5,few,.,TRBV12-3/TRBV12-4,TGTGCCAGCGGGGGAGCGGGGAGGGACCAGCCCCAGCATTTT,CASGGAGRDQPQHF
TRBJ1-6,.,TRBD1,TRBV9,TGTGCCAGCAGCTCCCGGGACAGGGACCTCCACTTT,CASSSRDRDLHF
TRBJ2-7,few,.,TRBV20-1,TGCAGTGCTAGCCCCAGCGGGCGCTACGAGCAGTACTTC,CSASPSGRYEQYF
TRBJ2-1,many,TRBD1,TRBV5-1,TGCGCCAGCAGCTTGGGGACAGGGGGTTTTGGAAGGAATGAGCAGTTCTTC,CASSLGTGGFGRNEQFF
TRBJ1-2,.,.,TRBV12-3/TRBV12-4,TGTGCCAGCAGTTCAGATCGACCCGTAGCTAACTATGGCTACACCTTC,CASSSDRPVANYGYTF
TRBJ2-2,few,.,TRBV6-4,TGTGCCAGCAGTGACTCGGGGCAAGTGGCCGGGGAGCTGTTTTTT,CASSDSGQVAGELFF
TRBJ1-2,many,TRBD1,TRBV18,TGTGCCAGCTCAAAGACAGGGGATGATGGCTACACCTTC,CASSKTGDDGYTF
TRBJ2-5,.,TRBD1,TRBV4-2,TGTGCCAGCAGCCAAGATTGGACAGGCCGAGGGGAGACCCAGTACTTC,CASSQDWTGRGETQYF
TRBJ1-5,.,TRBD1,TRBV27,TGTGCCAGCAGTTTAGTCCCAGGGGGTAGCAATCAGCCCCAGCATTTT,CASSLVPGGSNQPQHF
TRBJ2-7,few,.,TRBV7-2,TGTGCCAGCAGCTTAGAGGCCCTCTACGAGCAGTACTTC,CASSLEALYEQYF
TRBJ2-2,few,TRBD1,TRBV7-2,TGTGCCAGCAGCTTAGACAGGGGGGCCGGGGAGCTGTTTTTT,CASSLDRGAGELFF
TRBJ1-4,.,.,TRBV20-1,TGCAGTGCAAGAGTTACAGGTTCCGAAAAACTGTTTTTT,CSARVTGSEKLFF
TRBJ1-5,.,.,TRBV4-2,TGTGCCAGCAGCCAAGACGGAGGCAATCAGCCCCAGCATTTT,CASSQDGGNQPQHF
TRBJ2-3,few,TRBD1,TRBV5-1,TGCGCCAGCAGCCAACAGGGGGCCACGGATACGCAGTATTTT,CASSQQGATDTQYF
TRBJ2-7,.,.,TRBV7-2,TGTGCCAGCAGCTTACTAGGGGGGGTGGCGTACGAGCAGTACTTC,CASSLLGGVAYEQYF
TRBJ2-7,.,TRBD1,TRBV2,TGTGCCAGCAGTGAAGGCGGACAGGGGGCGATCTACGAGCAGTACTTC,CASSEGGQGAIYEQYF
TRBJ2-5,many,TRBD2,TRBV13,TGTGCCAGCAGAATCACCGGGGGGGAAGAGACCCAGTACTTC,CASRITGGEETQYF
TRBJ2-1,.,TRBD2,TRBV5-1,TGCGCCAGCAGCGGCTCTAGCGGGGGCGGTAGGAATGAGCAGTTCTTC,CASSGSSGGGRNEQFF
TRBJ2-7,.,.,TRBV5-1,TGCGCCAGCAGCCGTGACCTGGACACTTCGAGGACCGAGCAGTACTTC,CASSRDLDTSRTEQYF
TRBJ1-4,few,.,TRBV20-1,TGCAGTGCTAAAGGGGCAGGATTGGAAAAACTGTTTTTT,CSAKGAGLEKLFF
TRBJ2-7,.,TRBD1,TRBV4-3,TGCGCCAGCAGCCATACCCGGGACAGGGGCTACAATGAGCAGTACTTC,CASSHTRDRGYNEQYF
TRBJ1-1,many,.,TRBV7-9,TGTGCCAGCAGCTTAGACAATTCGAACACTGAAGCTTTCTTT,CASSLDNSNTEAFF
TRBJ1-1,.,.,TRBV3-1,TGTGCCAGCAGCACCAGAATTTCGGAAGCTTTCTTT,CASSTRISEAFF
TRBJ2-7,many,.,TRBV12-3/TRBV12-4,TGTGCCAGCAGCAAATTCTACGAGCAGTACTTC,CASSKFYEQYF
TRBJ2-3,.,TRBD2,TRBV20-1,TGCAGTGCTTTGACTAGCCCTCCCCCAGATACGCAGTATTTT,CSALTSPPPDTQYF
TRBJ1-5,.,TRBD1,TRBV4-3,TGCGCCAGCAGCCAGGGTATTACAGGGGTTAGCAATCAGCCCCAGCATTTT,CASSQGITGVSNQPQHF
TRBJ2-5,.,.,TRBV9,TGTGCCAGCAGCGTAGGCCCCCATGGCAATGAGCAGTACTTC,CASSVGPHGNEQYF
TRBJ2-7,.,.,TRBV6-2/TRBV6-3,TGTGCCAGCCGTGGCTACTCCTACGAGCAGTACTTC,CASRGYSYEQYF
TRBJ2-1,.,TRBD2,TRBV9,TGTGCCAGCAGCCCAGGACTAGCCGCCTCCTACGAGCAGTTCTTC,CASSPGLAASYEQFF
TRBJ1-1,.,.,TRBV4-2,TGTGCCAGCAACCAAGATCAGGGTCCGACTGAAGCTTTCTTT,CASNQDQGPTEAFF
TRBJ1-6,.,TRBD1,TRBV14,TGTGCCAGCAGCCAAGGGACAGGGAAGAGCTCCTATAATTCACCCCTCCACTTT,CASSQGTGKSSYNSPLHF
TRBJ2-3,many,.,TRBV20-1,TGCAGTGCTAGACCGGGCACAGATACGCAGTATTTT,CSARPGTDTQYF
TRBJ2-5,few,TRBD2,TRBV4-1,TGCGCCAGCAGCCAACAGTTTAGCGGGGGGTTACAAGAGACCCAGTACTTC,CASSQQFSGGLQETQYF
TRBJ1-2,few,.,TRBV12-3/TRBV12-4,TGTGCCAGCAGTTCGTCCGGGGACGGGGGCTACACCTTC,CASSSSGDGGYTF
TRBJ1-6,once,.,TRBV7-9,TGTGCCAGCAGCTTAATTGGGTTCAGGTTCTATAATTCACCCCTCCACTTT,CASSLIGFRFYNSPLHF
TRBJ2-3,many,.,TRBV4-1,TGCGCCAGCAGCAACGGCGATACGCAGTATTTT,CASSNGDTQYF
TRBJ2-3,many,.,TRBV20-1,TGCAGTGGTATGGTATTGGGCACAGATACGCAGTATTTT,CSGMVLGTDTQYF
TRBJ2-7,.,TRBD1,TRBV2,TGTGCCAGCAGTCCCGACAGGGCGAGCTCCTACGAGCAGTACTTC,CASSPDRASSYEQYF
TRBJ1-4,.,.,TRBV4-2,TGTGCCAGCAGCCAAGCCCCCTCTCAGGATGAAAAACTGTTTTTT,CASSQAPSQDEKLFF
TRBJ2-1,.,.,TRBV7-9,TGTGCCAGCAACTTAGTCTTTGGGGAAAAGATTGTTGCCGATGAGCAGTTCTTC,CASNLVFGEKIVADEQFF
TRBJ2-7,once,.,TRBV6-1,TGTGCCAGCAGTGAGCAAAGGGGCCCCTACGAGCAGTACTTC,CASSEQRGPYEQYF
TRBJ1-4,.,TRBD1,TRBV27,TGTGCCAGCGGTCGGGTAGGGGAGGGGGCAGGTGAAAAACTGTTTTTT,CASGRVGEGAGEKLFF
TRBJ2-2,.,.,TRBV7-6,TGTGCCAGCAGACAAACTTCGGGCGGGGAGCTGTTTTTT,CASRQTSGGELFF
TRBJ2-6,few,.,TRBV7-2,TGTGCCAGCAGCACGTCCGCGAACTCTGGGGCCAACGTCCTGACTTTC,CASSTSANSGANVLTF